The T cell receptor (beta chain) under discussion was sequenced for a study of blood T cell repertoires in COVID-19. Overall study: COVID-19 samples, acute and convalescent, were from the United States, Italy and Spain. T cells, B-cell-depleted T cells, or PBMCs provided the cDNA or gDNA that served as material.

As originally analysed: Researchers report that nucleated cell counts were estimated from reference gene primer amplification. Profiled with immunoSEQ multiplex PCR; TCRdb holds only in-frame clones, not every one. Clone size and V and J calls were adopted from that table, with D and trimming inferred from the DNA. Of 100,000 or so clones in the sample, over 70% were seen once. Germline loops: CDR1 SQVTM, CDR2 ANQGSEA. The CDR3 is 12 residues long. With 5 bases removed from V and 1 base from J, the gap between germline ends came to 5 bases. This clone was observed a few times. Sequencing used peripheral blood. This clonotype was obtained from a man in his 60s with acute or convalescent COVID-19. The chain recombines TRBV29-1 with TRBJ2-2; tentative D call: TRBD1 (5 bases). Here the CDR3 DNA reads TGCAGCGTTCAGGGGAACACCGGGGAGCTGTTTTTT. Protein sequence: CSVQGNTGELFF.